One sample yielded the 7 T cell receptor beta chains listed below, sequenced in a study of cytomegalovirus exposure and HLA in healthy donors. 13 Jbeta primers and 60 Vbeta primers were used for the PCR. Libraries were prepared by immunoSEQ multiplex PCR; TCRdb keeps only in-frame clonotypes and omits some of them. The table lists about 190,000 clones, about four fifths of them singletons. Sequencing used PBMCs. The receptors originated from a man between 18 and 35 years old in good health and CMV-seronegative.

This chain uses TRBV6-1 with TRBJ2-7; weak D call: TRBD1 (6 bases). V lost 7 bases to trimming and J lost 2 bases, with 12 bases between them. This CDR3 has 13 amino acids. Per germline, CDR1 MNHNS and CDR2 SASEGT. CDR3 DNA sequence: TGTGCCAGCACCAGGACAGAGCCCTACGAGCAGTACTTC. Encoded protein: CASTRTEPYEQYF.

V is TRBV5-1 and J is TRBJ1-2; D is undetermined. The CDR3 contains 14 residues. V lost 1 base and J lost 3, with 10 bases in between. From germline, CDR1 is SGHRS and CDR2 YFSETQ. This chain's CDR3 is CASSLLVEDYGYTF. In DNA form, the CDR3 reads TGCGCCAGCAGCTTGCTGGTGGAGGACTATGGCTACACCTTC.

The V gene is TRBV27, the J gene TRBJ2-2; no firm D call. Per germline, CDR1 MNHEY and CDR2 SMNVEV (reference sequence). This CDR3 has 15 amino acids. Trimming pared 0 bases from V and 3 bases from J, leaving 8 bases between. Here the CDR3 DNA reads TGTGCCAGCAGTTTATCGGTACAGTACACCGGGGAGCTGTTTTTT. Its protein is CASSLSVQYTGELFF.

The genes are TRBV6-5 and TRBJ2-5; 13 bases agree with TRBD2. J was trimmed by 3 bases and V by 5 bases; bases with no gene match: 0. The CDR3 is 14 residues long. CDR1 is MNHEY and CDR2 is SVGAGI in the germline V gene. CDR3 in amino acids: CASSGTSGKETQYF. The CDR3 nucleotides are TGTGCCAGCAGTGGGACTAGCGGGAAAGAGACCCAGTACTTC.

The chain has TRBV9 and TRBJ2-7, with TRBD2 matching 11 bases. Germline CDR1 SGDLS, CDR2 YYNGEE. J lost 2 bases, V lost 0 bases, and 7 bases had no gene match. This CDR3 region has 17 residues. CDR3 bases: TGTGCCAGCAGCGTAGAGGTGGATAGCGGGGGGGCCTACGAGCAGTACTTC. It encodes CASSVEVDSGGAYEQYF.

This clone was recorded once. CDR3 region: CASSMSAETYEQYF. CDR3 coding DNA: TGTGCCAGTAGTATGTCGGCGGAAACCTACGAGCAGTACTTC. The chain combines TRBV19 with TRBJ2-7; D not certain. This CDR3 has 14 amino acids. CDR1 LNHDA and CDR2 SQIVND come from the germline V gene (reference sequence). The V end lost 3 bases, the J end lost 2 bases, and 11 bases lay between the germline ends.

The V call is TRBV27, the J call TRBJ2-5; TRBD2 agrees at 13 bases. V dropped 0 bases and J dropped 1; count of bases not matched to a gene: 2. The CDR3 runs 17 residues. In germline, CDR1 is MNHEY, CDR2 SMNVEV (reference sequence). CDR3 loop: CASSLSGLAGPQETQYF. The DNA for the CDR3 is TGTGCCAGCAGTTTATCGGGACTAGCGGGACCCCAAGAGACCCAGTACTTC.